The 13 T cell receptor beta chains below all came from one sample that was sequenced in a study of shared clonotypes between healthy human individuals. As defined, naive CD8 cells were CD45RO-negative and positively selected for CCR7, with terminally differentiated effector memory CD45RA+ cells excluded. Here immunoSEQ multiplex PCR was the method, and the copy in TCRdb shows in-frame clones only, minus some. The sample includes around 2,100,000 clones, about 95% seen only once; the top ten take around 1.2%. The source material was naive CD8+ T cells sorted from blood. Receptor source: a man aged 18-30 years in good health.

This clone appeared once. The chain couples TRBV6-1 to TRBJ2-5; D unclear. Trimming took 3 bases from V and 5 from J, leaving 19 bases between them. The CDR3 is 16 amino acids. Germline V gene sequence: CDR1 MNHNS, CDR2 SASEGT. The CDR3 is CASSDFSSSEEETQYF. The CDR3 coding sequence is TGTGCCAGCAGTGATTTTAGCTCATCAGAAGAGGAGACCCAGTACTTC.

V gene TRBV19 combines with J gene TRBJ2-1; 7 nucleotides match TRBD2. The CDR3 extends over 16 amino acids. The germline CDR1 and CDR2 sequences are LNHDA and SQIVND (reference sequence). V shed 7 bases and J 4 bases; nucleotides not matched to a gene: 13. The CDR3 bases are TGTGCCAGTACCCCCTTTCCGGGGGGACTATACAATGAGCAGTTCTTC. It is translated as CASTPFPGGLYNEQFF. The full variable domain, rest sourced from reference TRBV19 and TRBJ2-1, is DGGITQSPKYLFRKEGQNVTLSCEQNLNHDAMYWYRQDPGQGLRLIYYSQIVNDFQKGDIAEGYSVSREKKESFPLTVTSAQKNPTAFYLCASTPFPGGLYNEQFFGPGTRLTVL.

Note on this clone: The sample holds other DNA sequences that translate to the same CDR3. This chain connects TRBV6-1 to TRBJ2-7; D unresolved. CDR3 size: 13 residues. CDR1 and CDR2 from the germline V gene are MNHNS and SASEGT. With 1 base removed from V and 2 bases from J, the gap between germline ends came to 6 bases. This CDR3 is CASSEVGTYEQYF. The CDR3 DNA reads as TGTGCCAGCAGTGAAGTTGGGACCTACGAGCAGTACTTC.

The J gene is TRBJ2-7, the V gene TRBV5-8; D unresolved. The CDR3 extends over 12 amino acids. Germline CDR1 and CDR2: SGHTS and YDEGEE. The germline V and J ends were trimmed by 0 bases and 5 bases, with 6 bases remaining between them. The CDR3 reads CASSLVQNEQYF. The CDR3 coding sequence is TGTGCCAGCAGCTTGGTACAAAACGAGCAGTACTTC.

The CDR3 nucleotides are TGTGCCAGCAGCTTGGCGCCGGGGGCTGCTGAAGCTTTCTTT. As protein: CASSLAPGAAEAFF. The V call is TRBV5-6, the J call TRBJ1-1; D might be TRBD1 (6 bases). The CDR3 extends over 14 amino acids. CDR1 is SGHDT, CDR2 YYEEEE, per germline. Trimming took 0 bases from V and 6 from J, leaving 12 bases between them. The complete variable domain, with remaining parts taken from reference TRBV5-6 and TRBJ1-1, reads DAGVTQSPTHLIKTRGQQVTLRCSPKSGHDTVSWYQQALGQGPQFIFQYYEEEERQRGNFPDRFSGHQFPNYSSELNVNALLLGDSALYLCASSLAPGAAEAFFGQGTRLTVV.

The gene calls are TRBV9 and TRBJ1-5; 7 bases map to TRBD1. V lost 0 bases to trimming and J lost 7 bases; unmatched junction nucleotides: 10. This CDR3 is 16 amino acids long. Looked up from germline, CDR1 is SGDLS and CDR2 is YYNGEE. In nucleotides, the CDR3 is TGTGCCAGCAGCGTAGTCATCAGGGGGTACGGGCAGCCCCAGCATTTT. Its protein product is CASSVVIRGYGQPQHF. The entire variable domain, with the rest obtained from reference TRBV9 and TRBJ1-5, is as follows: DSGVTQTPKHLITATGQRVTLRCSPRSGDLSVYWYQQSLDQGLQFLIQYYNGEERAKGNILERFSAQQFPDLHSELNLSSLELGDSALYFCASSVVIRGYGQPQHFGDGTRLSIL.

As to this clone: The same CDR3 arises from other DNA sequences in this sample as well. V is TRBV4-1 and J is TRBJ1-1; 10 bases align to TRBD1. Germline loops: CDR1 MGHRA, CDR2 YSYEKL. V lost 0 bases to trimming and J lost 4 bases; unmatched junction nucleotides: 8. The CDR3 is 17 amino acids. This chain's CDR3 is CASSQDRQGALSTEAFF. The CDR3 DNA sequence: TGCGCCAGCAGCCAAGATCGACAGGGGGCGTTGAGCACTGAAGCTTTCTTT.

The chain has TRBV6-5 and TRBJ2-3; D is possibly TRBD1 (6 bases). The CDR3 contains 13 residues. Germline V gives CDR1 MNHEY, CDR2 SVGAGI. V dropped 7 bases and J dropped 4 bases, with 12 bases sitting between them. The CDR3 nucleotides are TGTGCCAGCACCGCTGGGGGCCCAGATACGCAGTATTTT. It translates to CASTAGGPDTQYF.

This rearrangement joins TRBV19 to TRBJ1-1; D is uncertain. Trimming removed 5 bases at V and 7 bases at J, with 8 bases between. The CDR3 covers 11 residues. Germline-derived CDR1 and CDR2 are LNHDA and SQIVND (reference sequence). CDR3 DNA sequence: TGTGCCAGTAGTTACTCGGTTGAAGCTTTCTTT. It encodes CASSYSVEAFF.

The rearrangement uses TRBV4-1 and TRBJ1-2, with D uncertain. The CDR3 is 16 residues long. Trimming took off 3 bases at V and 0 bases at J, with 14 bases between the two ends. Germline V lookup: CDR1 MGHRA, CDR2 YSYEKL. The CDR3, as DNA: TGCGCCAGCAGCCAGAGGGAGGGTTCTCCTAACTATGGCTACACCTTC. Its translation: CASSQREGSPNYGYTF.

This chain uses TRBV5-6 with TRBJ2-1; no firm D call. This CDR3 has 11 residues. V gave up 7 bases and J gave up 8 bases, with 10 bases separating them. Germline loops: CDR1 SGHDT, CDR2 YYEEEE. CDR3 sequence: CASAWGHEQFF. CDR3 in DNA: TGTGCCAGCGCCTGGGGTCATGAGCAGTTCTTC.

The chain has TRBV6-5 and TRBJ2-5; 8 bases line up with TRBD1. The CDR3 is 13 residues long. CDR1 and CDR2 from the germline V gene are MNHEY and SVGAGI. With V trimmed by 6 bases and J by 5 bases, 5 bases remained unmatched. The chain's CDR3 is CASSRTGLETQYF. CDR3 nucleotides: TGTGCCAGCAGCCGGACAGGGTTGGAGACCCAGTACTTC.

This chain uses TRBV11-2 with TRBJ1-1; 9 bases are shared with TRBD1. Germline V gene sequence: CDR1 SGHAT, CDR2 FQNNGV. With V trimmed by 5 bases and J by 6 bases, 7 bases remained unmatched. The CDR3 is 14 amino acids. The CDR3 region is CASSPLTGGPEAFF. The CDR3 coding sequence is TGTGCCAGCAGCCCACTGACAGGGGGACCTGAAGCTTTCTTT.